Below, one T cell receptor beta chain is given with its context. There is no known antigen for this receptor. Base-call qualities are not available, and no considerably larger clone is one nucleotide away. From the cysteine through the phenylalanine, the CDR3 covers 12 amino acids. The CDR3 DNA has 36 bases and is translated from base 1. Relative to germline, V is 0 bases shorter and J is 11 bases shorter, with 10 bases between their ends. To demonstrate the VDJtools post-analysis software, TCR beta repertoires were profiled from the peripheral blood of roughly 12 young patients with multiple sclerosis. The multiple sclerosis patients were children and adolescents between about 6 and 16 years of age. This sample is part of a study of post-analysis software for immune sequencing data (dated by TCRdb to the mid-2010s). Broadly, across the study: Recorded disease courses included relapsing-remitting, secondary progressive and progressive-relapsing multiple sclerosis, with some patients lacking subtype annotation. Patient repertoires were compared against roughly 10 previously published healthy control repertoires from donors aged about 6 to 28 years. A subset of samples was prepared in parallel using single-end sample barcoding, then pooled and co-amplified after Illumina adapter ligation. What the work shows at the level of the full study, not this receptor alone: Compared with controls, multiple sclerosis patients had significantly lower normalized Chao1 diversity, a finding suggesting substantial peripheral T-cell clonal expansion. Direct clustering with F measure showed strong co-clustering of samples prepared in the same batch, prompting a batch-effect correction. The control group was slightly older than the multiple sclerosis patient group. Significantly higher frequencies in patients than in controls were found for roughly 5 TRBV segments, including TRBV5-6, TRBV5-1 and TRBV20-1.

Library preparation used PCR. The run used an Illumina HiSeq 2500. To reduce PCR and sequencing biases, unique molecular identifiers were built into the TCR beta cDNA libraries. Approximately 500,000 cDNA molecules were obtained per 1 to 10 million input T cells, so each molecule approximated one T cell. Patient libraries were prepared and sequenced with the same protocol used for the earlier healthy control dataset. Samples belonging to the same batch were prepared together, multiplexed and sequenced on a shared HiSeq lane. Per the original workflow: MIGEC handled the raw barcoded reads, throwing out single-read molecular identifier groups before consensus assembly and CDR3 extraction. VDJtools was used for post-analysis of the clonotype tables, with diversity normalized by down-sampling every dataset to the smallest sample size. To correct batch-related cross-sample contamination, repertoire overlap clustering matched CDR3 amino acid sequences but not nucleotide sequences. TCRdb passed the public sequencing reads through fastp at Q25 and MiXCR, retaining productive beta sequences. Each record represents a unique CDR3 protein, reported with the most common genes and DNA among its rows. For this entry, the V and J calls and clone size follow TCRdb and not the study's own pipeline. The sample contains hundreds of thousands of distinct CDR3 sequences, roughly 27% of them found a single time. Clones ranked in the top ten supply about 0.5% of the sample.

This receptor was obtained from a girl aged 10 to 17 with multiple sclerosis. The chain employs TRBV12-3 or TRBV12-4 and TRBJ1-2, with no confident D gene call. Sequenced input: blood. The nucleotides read TGTGCCAGCAGTTTAGCTGAGACGGCGTACACCTTC. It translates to CASSLAETAYTF.